A selection of T cell receptor beta chains follows, all from one sample in a study of blood T cell repertoires in COVID-19. Produced via immunoSEQ multiplex PCR; TCRdb's table is partial and in-frame only. Among around 230,000 clones, around 88% were seen once, and the ten largest hold about 2.5%. The sample was PBMCs or T cells enriched from blood (not recorded which). All receptors derive from a woman in her thirties or forties with acute COVID-19. Each CDR3 is given with its conserved first and last residue. Fields, in order: V gene, J gene, clone size, D gene, CDR3 protein, CDR3 DNA. The D gene is left open where the match is weak. Where a row states a size, it is once, few, many or the class of an expanded clone; other rows omit it.

>TRBV7-8|TRBJ2-2|NA|TRBD1
CASSLPRIQGANTGELFF
TGTGCCAGCAGCTTACCCCGGATTCAGGGGGCTAACACCGGGGAGCTGTTTTTT
>TRBV6-5|TRBJ2-7|NA|NA
CASSRNSGDEQYF
TGTGCCAGCAGTAGAAATTCAGGGGATGAGCAGTACTTC
>TRBV4-3|TRBJ2-7|NA|NA
CASSQAATGTYEQYF
TGCGCCAGCAGCCAAGCTGCGACAGGCACCTACGAGCAGTACTTC
>TRBV7-2|TRBJ2-1|once|TRBD1
CASQLERTGGNEQFF
TGTGCCAGCCAATTGGAAAGGACAGGGGGCAATGAGCAGTTCTTC
>TRBV18|TRBJ1-5|NA|TRBD1
CASSPDRGSQPQHF
TGTGCCAGCTCACCCGACAGGGGTTCCCAGCCCCAGCATTTT
>TRBV10-3|TRBJ2-1|NA|TRBD1
CASGGTGVLEQFF
TGTGCCTCCGGGGGGACAGGGGTCCTAGAGCAGTTCTTC
>TRBV24-1|TRBJ2-3|NA|NA
CATSATTGATDTQYF
TGTGCCACCAGTGCTACGACAGGTGCCACAGATACGCAGTATTTT
>TRBV24-1|TRBJ2-2|NA|TRBD2
CATSAPSGGGSGELFF
TGTGCCACCAGTGCCCCGAGTGGGGGGGGATCCGGGGAGCTGTTTTTT
>TRBV19|TRBJ2-7|few|NA
CASSIVWGTYYEQYF
TGTGCCAGTAGTATAGTGTGGGGCACTTACTACGAGCAGTACTTC
>TRBV19|TRBJ2-3|NA|TRBD1
CASRNTGRQGPADTQYF
TGTGCCAGTAGAAATACCGGTCGACAGGGTCCCGCAGATACGCAGTATTTT
>TRBV6-5|TRBJ2-5|NA|TRBD2
CASGGGLAGETQYF
TGTGCCAGCGGAGGGGGACTAGCAGGGGAGACCCAGTACTTC
>TRBV14|TRBJ1-1|NA|TRBD1
CASSAFQGARTEAFF
TGTGCCAGCAGCGCATTCCAGGGGGCGCGCACTGAAGCTTTCTTT
>TRBV30|TRBJ1-1|NA|NA
CAWSGRPGDTEAFF
TGTGCCTGGAGTGGTCGCCCCGGGGACACTGAAGCTTTCTTT
>TRBV7-2|TRBJ1-1|NA|NA
CASRTYPLTGDEAFF
TGTGCCAGCAGAACGTACCCCCTAACCGGAGATGAAGCTTTCTTT
>TRBV7-2|TRBJ1-1|NA|NA
CASSQGGGTEAFF
TGTGCCAGCAGCCAAGGGGGGGGCACTGAAGCTTTCTTT
>TRBV10-1|TRBJ1-1|NA|NA
CASSDGGVFTEAFF
TGCGCCAGCAGTGATGGGGGGGTATTCACTGAAGCTTTCTTT
>TRBV4-1|TRBJ1-1|once|NA
CASSPPGGGAGAEAFF
TGCGCCAGCAGCCCACCCGGTGGGGGGGCGGGCGCTGAAGCTTTCTTT
>TRBV4-1|TRBJ2-7|NA|NA
CASSQAGQSTSEQYF
TGCGCCAGCAGCCAGGCGGGACAGTCCACCAGCGAGCAGTACTTC
>TRBV5-1|TRBJ2-1|NA|NA
CASRSGYEQFF
TGCGCCAGCAGGTCGGGATATGAGCAGTTCTTC
>TRBV18|TRBJ1-5|NA|NA
CASTRDINQPQHF
TGTGCCAGTACCCGGGACATCAATCAGCCCCAGCATTTT
>TRBV6-5|TRBJ2-1|NA|TRBD2
CASSYSPAGVGNEQFF
TGTGCCAGCAGTTACTCGCCAGCGGGAGTAGGAAATGAGCAGTTCTTC
>TRBV2|TRBJ2-5|NA|NA
CASSEAGLAKYQETQYF
TGTGCCAGCAGTGAAGCGGGCCTAGCGAAGTACCAAGAGACCCAGTACTTC
>TRBV7-2|TRBJ2-3|NA|NA
CASSLDAGRTDTQYF
TGTGCCAGCAGCTTAGACGCAGGGCGCACAGATACGCAGTATTTT
>TRBV6-2/TRBV6-3|TRBJ2-1|NA|TRBD2
CASSDLSGGFNNEQFF
TGTGCCAGCAGTGACCTCTCGGGGGGGTTCAACAATGAGCAGTTCTTC
>TRBV7-9|TRBJ1-6|NA|NA
CASTPAGYSPLHF
TGTGCCAGCACCCCGGCGGGATATTCACCCCTCCACTTT
>TRBV19|TRBJ1-4|NA|NA
CASSTLQGGEKLFF
TGTGCCAGTAGTACTCTCCAGGGCGGTGAAAAACTGTTTTTT
>TRBV7-2|TRBJ1-5|NA|TRBD1
CASSERQGGQPQHF
TGTGCCAGCAGCGAGAGACAGGGTGGACAGCCCCAGCATTTT
>TRBV11-2|TRBJ1-2|NA|TRBD1
CASSPGQEYGYTF
TGTGCCAGCAGCCCCGGACAGGAGTATGGCTACACCTTC
>TRBV9|TRBJ2-5|NA|NA
CASSVEGQRTQETQYF
TGTGCCAGCAGCGTAGAGGGACAACGGACTCAAGAGACCCAGTACTTC